This TCR beta chain is drawn from a study of OX40 agonist ivuxolimab in advanced cancers. The germline CDR1 and CDR2 sequences are SNHLY and FYNNEI. V lost 8 bases and J lost 2, with 9 bases in between. The CDR3 is made up of 12 amino acids. Worth noting for this clone: Its specificity is unknown.

Study outcomes and limitations: At 0.1 to 3.0 mg/kg and by week 6, CD4+ and CD8+ T cells in the blood had expanded clonally. CD8+ T cells showed, on average, more clonal expansion than CD4+ cells. Low normalized clonal expansion also occurred in some nonresponding patients.

Measured with immunoSEQ multiplex PCR; TCRdb has only the in-frame clones, and not every one. The profile covers just under 65,000 clones, with 86% appearing a single time and 0.95% to 1.5% taken by the ten largest. Source: CD4+ or CD8+ T cells sorted from blood, taken in a trial of the OX40 agonist ivuxolimab. The rearrangement joins TRBV2 to TRBJ2-5, with D unclear. This TCR derives from an adult with an advanced solid tumor such as melanoma, head and neck, liver or kidney cancer. The CDR3 reads CASGVKQETQYF. Here the CDR3 DNA reads TGTGCCAGCGGGGTGAAACAAGAGACCCAGTACTTC.